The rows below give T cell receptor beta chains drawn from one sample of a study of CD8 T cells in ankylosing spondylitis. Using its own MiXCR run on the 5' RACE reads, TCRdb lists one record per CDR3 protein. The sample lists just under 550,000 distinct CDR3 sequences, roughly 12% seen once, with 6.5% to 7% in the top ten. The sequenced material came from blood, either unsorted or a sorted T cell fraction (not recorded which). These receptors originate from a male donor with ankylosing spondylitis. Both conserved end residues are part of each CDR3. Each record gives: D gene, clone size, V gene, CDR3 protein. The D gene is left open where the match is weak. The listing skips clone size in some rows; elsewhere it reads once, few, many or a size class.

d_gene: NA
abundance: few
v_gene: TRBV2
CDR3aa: CASSEIFPIF

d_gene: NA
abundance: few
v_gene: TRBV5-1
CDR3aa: CASSWNGAQYF

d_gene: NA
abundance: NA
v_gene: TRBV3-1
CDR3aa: CASSEGSILSSYEQYF

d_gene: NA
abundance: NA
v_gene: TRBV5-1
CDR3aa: CASSADSGSGETQYF

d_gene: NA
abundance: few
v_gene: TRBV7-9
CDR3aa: CASSSGAGGTEAFF

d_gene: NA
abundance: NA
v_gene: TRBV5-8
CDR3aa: CASSLMQGRDYGYTF

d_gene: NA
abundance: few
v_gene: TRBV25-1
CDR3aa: CASSEWAGSKGREKLFF

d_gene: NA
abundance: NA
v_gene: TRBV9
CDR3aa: CASSVHGNGGNEQFF

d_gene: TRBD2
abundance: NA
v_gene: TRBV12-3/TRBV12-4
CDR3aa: CASSGWSGGNTDTQYF

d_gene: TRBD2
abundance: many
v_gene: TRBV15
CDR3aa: CATSSVWGLAPANIF

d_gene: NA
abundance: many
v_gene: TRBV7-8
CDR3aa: CASSWTLTDTQYF

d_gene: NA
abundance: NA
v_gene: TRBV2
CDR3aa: CASRPGPGDTQYF

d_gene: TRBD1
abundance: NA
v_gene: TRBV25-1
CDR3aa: CASTGDPGELFF

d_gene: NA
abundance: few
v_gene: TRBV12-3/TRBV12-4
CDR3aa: CASSLLGGHEKLFF

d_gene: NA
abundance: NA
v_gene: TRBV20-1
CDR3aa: CSAAVTRGDTIYF

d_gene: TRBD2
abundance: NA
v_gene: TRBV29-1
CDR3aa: CSVETREGYNEQFF

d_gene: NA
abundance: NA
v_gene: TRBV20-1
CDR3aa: CSATGTLTPSYNEQFF

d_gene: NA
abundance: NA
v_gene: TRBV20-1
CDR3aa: CSARGAGSRGSYNEQFF